Described below is a single T cell receptor beta chain sequence and its context. Its antigen is unknown. The source of the sample is a study of PD-1 blockade in classical Hodgkin lymphoma. Looking at the study overall: It was nivolumab at 3 mg/kg, given intravenously every 2 weeks, that patients received. Findings and caveats of the study: A significant rise in TCR diversity by C4D1 was seen for CD4+ but not CD8+ cells.

The germline gives CDR1 SGHDT, CDR2 YYEEEE. This CDR3 contains 17 residues. With V trimmed by 3 bases and J by 4 bases, 10 bases remained unmatched. In every patient, relapse followed autologous stem cell transplantation, while exposure to brentuximab vedotin differed. Researchers used magnetic negative selection to pull out pure CD4+ T cells from thawed PBMCs. Sequenced by immunoSEQ multiplex PCR; TCRdb stores in-frame clones only, minus some. The repertoire includes around 6,200 clones, about 78% of them detected once, and less than 4.5% sits in the top ten. V and J are TRBV5-6 and TRBJ2-3; 11 nucleotides align to TRBD2. The material sequenced was CD4+ T cells from blood, taken at baseline. The TCR originated in a human donor with classical Hodgkin lymphoma. The CDR3 protein is CASSSGIAGGLADTQYF. DNA of the CDR3: TGTGCCAGCAGCTCCGGTATAGCGGGGGGGCTCGCAGATACGCAGTATTTT.